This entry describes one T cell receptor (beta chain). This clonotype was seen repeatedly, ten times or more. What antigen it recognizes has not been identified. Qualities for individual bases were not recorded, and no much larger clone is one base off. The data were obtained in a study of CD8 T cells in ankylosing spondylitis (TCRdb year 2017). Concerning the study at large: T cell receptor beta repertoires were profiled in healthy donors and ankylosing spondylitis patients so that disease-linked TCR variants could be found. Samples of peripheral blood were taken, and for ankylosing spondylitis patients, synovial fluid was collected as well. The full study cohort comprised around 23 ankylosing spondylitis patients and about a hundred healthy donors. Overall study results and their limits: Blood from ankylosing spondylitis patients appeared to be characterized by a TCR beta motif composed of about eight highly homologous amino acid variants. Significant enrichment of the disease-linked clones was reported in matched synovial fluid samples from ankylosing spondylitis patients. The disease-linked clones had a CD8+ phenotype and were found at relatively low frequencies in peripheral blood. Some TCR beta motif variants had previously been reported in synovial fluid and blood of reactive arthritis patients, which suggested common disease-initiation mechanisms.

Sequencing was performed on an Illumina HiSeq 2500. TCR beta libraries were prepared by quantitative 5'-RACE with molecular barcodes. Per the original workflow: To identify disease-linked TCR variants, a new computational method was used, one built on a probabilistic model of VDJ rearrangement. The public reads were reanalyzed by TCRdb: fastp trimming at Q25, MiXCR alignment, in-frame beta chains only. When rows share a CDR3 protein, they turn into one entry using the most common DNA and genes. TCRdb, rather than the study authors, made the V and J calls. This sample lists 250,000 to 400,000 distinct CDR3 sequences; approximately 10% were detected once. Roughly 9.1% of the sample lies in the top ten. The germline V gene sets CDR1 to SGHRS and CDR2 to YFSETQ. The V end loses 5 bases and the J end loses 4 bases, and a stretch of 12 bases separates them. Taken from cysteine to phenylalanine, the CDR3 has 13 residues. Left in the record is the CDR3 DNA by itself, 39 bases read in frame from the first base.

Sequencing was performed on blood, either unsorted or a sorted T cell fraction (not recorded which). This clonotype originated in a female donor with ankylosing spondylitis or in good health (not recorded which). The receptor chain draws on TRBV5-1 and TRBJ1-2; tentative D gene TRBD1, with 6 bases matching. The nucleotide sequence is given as TGCGCCAGCAGGGACAGAGAAGGCTATGGCTACACCTTC. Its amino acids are CASRDREGYGYTF.